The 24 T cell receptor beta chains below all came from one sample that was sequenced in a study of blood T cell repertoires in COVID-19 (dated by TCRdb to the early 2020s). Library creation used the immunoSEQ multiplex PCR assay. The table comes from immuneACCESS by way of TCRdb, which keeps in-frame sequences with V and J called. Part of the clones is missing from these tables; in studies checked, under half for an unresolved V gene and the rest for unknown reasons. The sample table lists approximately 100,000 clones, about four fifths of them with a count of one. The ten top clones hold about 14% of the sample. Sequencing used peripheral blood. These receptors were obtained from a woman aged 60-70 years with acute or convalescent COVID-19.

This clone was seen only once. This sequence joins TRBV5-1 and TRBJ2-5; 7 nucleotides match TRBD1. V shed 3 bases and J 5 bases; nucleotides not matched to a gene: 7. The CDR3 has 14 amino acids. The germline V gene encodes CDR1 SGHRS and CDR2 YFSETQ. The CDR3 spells CASSSILQGETQYF. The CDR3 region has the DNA TGCGCCAGCAGCTCTATCTTACAGGGGGAGACCCAGTACTTC.

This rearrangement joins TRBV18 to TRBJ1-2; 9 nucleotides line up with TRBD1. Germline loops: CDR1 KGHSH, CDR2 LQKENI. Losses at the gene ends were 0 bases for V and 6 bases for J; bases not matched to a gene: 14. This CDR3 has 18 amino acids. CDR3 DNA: TGTGCCAGCTCACCACCGGGGACAGGGCGCCTCCACGTTGATGGCTACACCTTC. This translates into CASSPPGTGRLHVDGYTF.

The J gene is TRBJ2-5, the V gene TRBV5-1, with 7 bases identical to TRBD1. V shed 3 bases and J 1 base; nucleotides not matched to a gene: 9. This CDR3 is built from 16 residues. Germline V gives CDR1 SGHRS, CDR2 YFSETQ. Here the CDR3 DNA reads TGCGCCAGCAGCTGGGGGACAGAGCCTAGCCAAGAGACCCAGTACTTC. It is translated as CASSWGTEPSQETQYF.

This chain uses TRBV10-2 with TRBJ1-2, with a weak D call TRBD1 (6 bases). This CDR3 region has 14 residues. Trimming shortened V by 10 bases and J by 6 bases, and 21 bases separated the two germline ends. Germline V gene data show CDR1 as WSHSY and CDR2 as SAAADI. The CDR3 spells CATQLRGRGNGYTF. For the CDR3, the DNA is TGCGCCACCCAGCTGAGGGGGAGAGGAAATGGCTACACCTTC.

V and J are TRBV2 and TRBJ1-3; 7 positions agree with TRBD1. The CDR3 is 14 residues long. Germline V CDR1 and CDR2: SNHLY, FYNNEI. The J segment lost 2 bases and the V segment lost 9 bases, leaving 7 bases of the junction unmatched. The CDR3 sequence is CARRDREAGNTIYF. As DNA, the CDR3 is TGTGCCAGAAGAGACAGGGAGGCTGGAAACACCATATATTTT.

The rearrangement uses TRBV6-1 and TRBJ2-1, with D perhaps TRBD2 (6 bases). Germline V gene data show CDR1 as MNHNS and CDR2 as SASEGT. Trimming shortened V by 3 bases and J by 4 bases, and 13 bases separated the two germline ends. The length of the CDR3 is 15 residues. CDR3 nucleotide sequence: TGTGCCAGCAGTGAGGGGCGGGGAGATTACAATGAGCAGTTCTTC. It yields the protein CASSEGRGDYNEQFF.

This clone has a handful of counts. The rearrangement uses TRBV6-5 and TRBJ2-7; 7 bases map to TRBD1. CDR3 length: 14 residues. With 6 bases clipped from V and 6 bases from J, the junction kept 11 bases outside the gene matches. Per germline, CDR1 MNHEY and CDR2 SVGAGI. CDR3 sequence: CASRRDRVLREQYF. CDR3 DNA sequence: TGTGCCAGCAGACGTGACAGGGTACTACGCGAGCAGTACTTC.

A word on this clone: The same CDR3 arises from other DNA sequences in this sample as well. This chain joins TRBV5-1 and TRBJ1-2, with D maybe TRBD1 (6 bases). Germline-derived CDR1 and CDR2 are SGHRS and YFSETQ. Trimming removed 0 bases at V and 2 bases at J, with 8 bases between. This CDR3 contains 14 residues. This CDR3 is CASSLGQGNYGYTF. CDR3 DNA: TGCGCCAGCAGCTTGGGCCAGGGGAACTATGGCTACACCTTC.

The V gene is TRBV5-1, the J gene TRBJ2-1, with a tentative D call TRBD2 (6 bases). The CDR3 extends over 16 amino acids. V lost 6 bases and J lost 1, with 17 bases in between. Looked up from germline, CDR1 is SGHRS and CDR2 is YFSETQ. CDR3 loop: CASTSIAGMSYNEQFF. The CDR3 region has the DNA TGCGCCAGCACGTCTATTGCGGGGATGTCCTACAATGAGCAGTTCTTC.

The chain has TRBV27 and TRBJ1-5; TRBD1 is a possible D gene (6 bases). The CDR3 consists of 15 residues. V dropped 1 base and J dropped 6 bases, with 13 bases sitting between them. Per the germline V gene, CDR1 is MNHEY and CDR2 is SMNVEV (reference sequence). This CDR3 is CASSLWGGGGQPQHF. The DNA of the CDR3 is TGTGCCAGCAGTTTATGGGGGGGCGGAGGTCAGCCCCAGCATTTT.

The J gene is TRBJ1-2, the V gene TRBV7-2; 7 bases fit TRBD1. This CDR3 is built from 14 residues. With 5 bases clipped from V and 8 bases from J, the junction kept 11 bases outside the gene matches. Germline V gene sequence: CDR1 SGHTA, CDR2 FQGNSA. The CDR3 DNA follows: TGTGCCAGCAGCATCGGGACAGCCAACAAGGGCTACACCTTC. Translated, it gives CASSIGTANKGYTF.

The CDR3 is CASSQDQGYYGYTF. The DNA of the CDR3 is TGTGCCAGCAGCCAAGATCAGGGTTACTATGGCTACACCTTC. The chain recombines TRBV3-1 (or the pseudogene TRBV3-2) with TRBJ1-2; TRBD1 is a possible D gene (5 bases). This CDR3 has 14 amino acids. V lost 0 bases to trimming and J lost 3 bases, with 8 bases between them. Per germline, CDR1 LGHDT and CDR2 YNNKEL (reference sequence).

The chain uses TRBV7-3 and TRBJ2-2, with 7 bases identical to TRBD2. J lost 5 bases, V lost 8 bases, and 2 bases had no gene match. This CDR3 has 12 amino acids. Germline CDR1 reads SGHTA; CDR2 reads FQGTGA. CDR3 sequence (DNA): TGTGCCAGCGGACTAGGGACCGGGGAGCTGTTTTTT. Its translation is CASGLGTGELFF.

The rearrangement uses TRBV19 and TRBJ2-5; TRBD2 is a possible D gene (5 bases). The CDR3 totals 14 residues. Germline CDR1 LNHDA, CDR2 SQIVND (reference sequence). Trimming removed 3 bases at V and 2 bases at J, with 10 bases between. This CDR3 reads CASSIRGQQETQYF. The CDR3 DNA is TGTGCCAGTAGTATTAGAGGGCAGCAAGAGACCCAGTACTTC.

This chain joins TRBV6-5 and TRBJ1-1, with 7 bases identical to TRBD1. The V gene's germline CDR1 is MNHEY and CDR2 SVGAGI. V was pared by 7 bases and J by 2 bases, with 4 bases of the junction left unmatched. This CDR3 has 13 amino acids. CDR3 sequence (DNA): TGTGCCAGCAAAAGGGACAGCAACACTGAAGCTTTCTTT. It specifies CASKRDSNTEAFF.

The CDR3 spells CASSSGQGTGELFF. The CDR3 DNA follows: TGCGCCAGCAGCTCCGGGCAGGGGACCGGGGAGCTGTTTTTT. The genes are TRBV5-1 and TRBJ2-2; D is possibly TRBD1 (6 bases). Germline lookup yields CDR1 SGHRS and CDR2 YFSETQ. V lost 3 bases and J 5 bases, leaving 11 bases between the germline ends. This CDR3 comprises 14 residues.

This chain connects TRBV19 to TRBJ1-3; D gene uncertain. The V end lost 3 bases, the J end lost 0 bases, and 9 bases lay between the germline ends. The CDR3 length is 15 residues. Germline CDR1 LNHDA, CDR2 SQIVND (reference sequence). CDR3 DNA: TGTGCCAGTAGTATTGGAGGACGCTCTGGAAACACCATATATTTT. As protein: CASSIGGRSGNTIYF.

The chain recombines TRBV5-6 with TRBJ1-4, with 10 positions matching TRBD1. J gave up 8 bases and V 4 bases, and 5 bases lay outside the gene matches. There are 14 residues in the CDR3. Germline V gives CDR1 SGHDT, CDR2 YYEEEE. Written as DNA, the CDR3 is TGTGCCAGCAGCAAGGACAGGGGGATAGAAAAACTGTTTTTT. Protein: CASSKDRGIEKLFF. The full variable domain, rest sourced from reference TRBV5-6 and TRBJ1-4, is DAGVTQSPTHLIKTRGQQVTLRCSPKSGHDTVSWYQQALGQGPQFIFQYYEEEERQRGNFPDRFSGHQFPNYSSELNVNALLLGDSALYLCASSKDRGIEKLFFGSGTQLSVL.

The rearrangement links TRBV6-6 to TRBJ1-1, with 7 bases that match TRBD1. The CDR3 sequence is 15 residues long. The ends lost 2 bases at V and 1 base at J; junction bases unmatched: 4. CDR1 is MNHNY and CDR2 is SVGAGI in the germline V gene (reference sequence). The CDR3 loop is CASSYTGTANTEAFF. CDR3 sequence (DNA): TGTGCCAGCAGTTACACCGGGACAGCGAACACTGAAGCTTTCTTT.

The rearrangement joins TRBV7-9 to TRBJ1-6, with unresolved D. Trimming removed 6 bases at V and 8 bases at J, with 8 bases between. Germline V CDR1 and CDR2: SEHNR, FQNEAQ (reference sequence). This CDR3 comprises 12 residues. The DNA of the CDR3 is TGTGCCAGCAGTGTCCCAGATTCACCCCTCCACTTT. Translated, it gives CASSVPDSPLHF.

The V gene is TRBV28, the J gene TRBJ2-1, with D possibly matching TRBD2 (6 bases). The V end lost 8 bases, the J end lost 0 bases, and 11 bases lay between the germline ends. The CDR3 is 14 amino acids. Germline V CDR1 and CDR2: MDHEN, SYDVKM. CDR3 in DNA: TGTGCCAGCTACGGGAGTGGCTCCTACAATGAGCAGTTCTTC. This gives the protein CASYGSGSYNEQFF. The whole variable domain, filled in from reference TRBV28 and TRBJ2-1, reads DVKVTQSSRYLVKRTGEKVFLECVQDMDHENMFWYRQDPGLGLRLIYFSYDVKMKEKGDIPEGYSVSREKKERFSLILESASTNQTSMYLCASYGSGSYNEQFFGPGTRLTVL.

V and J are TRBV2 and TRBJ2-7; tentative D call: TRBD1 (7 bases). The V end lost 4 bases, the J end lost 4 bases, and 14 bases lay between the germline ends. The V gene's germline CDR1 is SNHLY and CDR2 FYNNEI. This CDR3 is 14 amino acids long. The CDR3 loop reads CASSGGTANYEQYF. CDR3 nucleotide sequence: TGTGCCAGCAGTGGCGGGACAGCCAATTACGAGCAGTACTTC.

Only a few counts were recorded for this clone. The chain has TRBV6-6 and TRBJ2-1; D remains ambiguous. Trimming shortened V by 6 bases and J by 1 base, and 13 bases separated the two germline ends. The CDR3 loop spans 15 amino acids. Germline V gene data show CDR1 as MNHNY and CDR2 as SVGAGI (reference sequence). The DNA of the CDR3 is TGTGCCAGCAGCGAGAGCGACTGGTCCTACAATGAGCAGTTCTTC. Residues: CASSESDWSYNEQFF.

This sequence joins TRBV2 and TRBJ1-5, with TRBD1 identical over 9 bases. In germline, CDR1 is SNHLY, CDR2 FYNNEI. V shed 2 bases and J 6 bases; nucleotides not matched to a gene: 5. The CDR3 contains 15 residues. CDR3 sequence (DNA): TGTGCCAGCAGTGAATCGGACAGGGGAGGTCAGCCCCAGCATTTT. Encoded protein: CASSESDRGGQPQHF.